This TCR beta chain was recorded in a study of blood T cell repertoires in COVID-19. Looking at the study overall: From the United States, Italy and Spain came samples of acute and convalescent COVID-19.

The assay was immunoSEQ multiplex PCR, and TCRdb's table has in-frame clones only and misses some. The table lists more than 200,000 clones, about 91% of them singletons. From germline, CDR1 is WSHSY and CDR2 SAAADI. The CDR3 covers 11 residues. V was pared by 0 bases and J by 12 bases, with 6 bases between. It was during active infection that Seattle patients were enrolled and then longitudinally followed. Source material: peripheral blood. This TCR was recovered from a woman younger than 45 with COVID-19, enrolled during active disease. The chain has TRBV10-2 and TRBJ2-1; D is uncertain. The CDR3 loop is CASSESAPQFF. DNA of the CDR3: TGCGCCAGCAGTGAGTCAGCGCCGCAGTTCTTC.